This passage covers 15 T cell receptor beta chains from one sample sequenced in a study of CXCR3-negative and CXCR3-positive naive CD8 T cells (dated by TCRdb to about 2019). On the study overall, not on this receptor specifically: TRB CDR3s from CXCR3-positive naive cells showed higher hydrophobicity (lower Kidera factor 4), lower energy, and higher strength and volume indices than CXCR3-negative naive cells.

The sequencer was a NextSeq 550. The Human TCR Profiling Kit (MiLaboratory) was used to prepare UMI-labeled 5' RACE TRB cDNA libraries. TCRdb reprocessed the reads; each CDR3 protein sequence makes one entry, and DNA is unavailable. The data table for this sample lists 150,000 or so distinct CDR3 sequences. In total, the top ten clones hold 0.45% to 0.55% of the sample. These receptors' antigens are unknown. Sequencing used naive CXCR3+ CD8+ T cells from blood. In light of the paper, this sample's cell subset or site label describes: CD45RO-CCR7+CD27+CD95- naive CD8+ T cells expressing CXCR3 (TNR3+). The receptors stem from a human donor in good health. Some clones in this sample may be carry-over from other donors' samples.

V is TRBV7-3 and J is TRBJ2-1; the TRBD2 assignment by TCRdb is unverifiable without DNA. From germline, CDR1 is SGHTA and CDR2 FQGTGA. This CDR3 region has 16 residues. The CDR3 sequence is CASSPGRLAPYNEQFF. Full variable domain (missing parts from reference TRBV7-3 and TRBJ2-1): GAGVSQTPSNKVTEKGKYVELRCDPISGHTALYWYRQSLGQGPEFLIYFQGTGAADDSGLPNDRFFAVRPEGSVSTLKIQRTERGDSAVYLCASSPGRLAPYNEQFFGPGTRLTVL.

V is TRBV14 and J is TRBJ2-3; lacking DNA, the TRBD2 call made by TCRdb goes unchecked. CDR1 and CDR2 (germline): SGHDN, FVKESK. The CDR3 contains 14 residues. This CDR3 reads CASGGTGEGDTQYF.

The chain links TRBV28 to TRBJ2-4. The CDR3 runs 13 residues. Germline CDR1 and CDR2: MDHEN and SYDVKM. CDR3 loop: CASSLRPKNIQYF.

The V call is TRBV19, the J call TRBJ2-1. This CDR3 region has 14 residues. Germline CDR1 and CDR2: LNHDA and SQIVND (reference sequence). The CDR3 sequence: CASKPPFAYNEQFF.

V usage is TRBV9 and J usage is TRBJ2-5; with no DNA, the TCRdb D assignment of TRBD1 cannot be verified. CDR1 and CDR2 from the germline V gene are SGDLS and YYNGEE. The CDR3 is made up of 14 amino acids. Here the CDR3 reads CASSPLGQGKTQYF.

The chain has TRBV6-2 or TRBV6-3 and TRBJ2-7; TCRdb calls TRBD1, which cannot be checked without DNA. Germline V gene sequence: CDR1 MNHEY, CDR2 SVGEGT. CDR3 length: 19 residues. CDR3 protein: CASSPGVVTRGVPSYEQYF.

The chain links TRBV2 to TRBJ2-1; absent DNA, TCRdb's TRBD2 call cannot be checked. Germline loops: CDR1 SNHLY, CDR2 FYNNEI. This CDR3 has 14 amino acids. This CDR3 is CASRGTSGNNEQFF.

The V and J genes are TRBV6-6 and TRBJ2-2; TCRdb's D call, TRBD1, is unchecked because there is no DNA. Germline assignment: CDR1 MNHNY and CDR2 SVGAGI (reference sequence). There are 16 residues in the CDR3. This CDR3 reads CASSYSRQGHTGELFF.

The chain has TRBV9 and TRBJ2-1; the TCRdb D gene call, TRBD1, has no DNA to confirm it. Per germline, CDR1 SGDLS and CDR2 YYNGEE. The CDR3 has 17 amino acids. CDR3 loop: CASSVALGTGSYNEQFF.

The chain recombines TRBV28 with TRBJ1-6; the TCRdb D gene call, TRBD1, has no DNA to confirm it. The CDR3 runs to 13 residues. Per the germline V gene, CDR1 is MDHEN and CDR2 is SYDVKM. CDR3: CASSVTGDSPLHF. The variable domain in full, completed from reference TRBV28 and TRBJ1-6, reads DVKVTQSSRYLVKRTGEKVFLECVQDMDHENMFWYRQDPGLGLRLIYFSYDVKMKEKGDIPEGYSVSREKKERFSLILESASTNQTSMYLCASSVTGDSPLHFGNGTRLTVT.

The chain uses TRBV20-1 and TRBJ2-7; there is no DNA to check the TCRdb D call of TRBD1. Germline V CDR1 and CDR2: DFQATT, SNEGSKA (reference sequence). The CDR3 spans 15 residues. The chain's CDR3 is CSAMRVGASSYEQYF.

V is TRBV7-9 and J is TRBJ2-7; TCRdb indicates TRBD1, and absent DNA this call remains unverified. The CDR3 consists of 16 residues. Germline values: CDR1 SEHNR, CDR2 FQNEAQ (reference sequence). The CDR3 spells CASSLGGRSLTYEQYF. The full variable domain, rest sourced from reference TRBV7-9 and TRBJ2-7, is DTGVSQNPRHKITKRGQNVTFRCDPISEHNRLYWYRQTLGQGPEFLTYFQNEAQLEKSRLLSDRFSAERPKGSFSTLEIQRTEQGDSAMYLCASSLGGRSLTYEQYFGPGTRLTVT.

The chain carries TRBV27 and TRBJ2-7; the D call of TRBD1 rests on TCRdb alone, since no DNA is present to check it. The germline CDR1 and CDR2 sequences are MNHEY and SMNVEV (reference sequence). The CDR3 runs to 15 residues. CDR3 in amino acids: CASSPRDRSSYEQYF.

CDR3 residues: CSVGAGYTEAFF. The chain recombines TRBV29-1 with TRBJ1-1; TCRdb returns TRBD1, unconfirmable since there is no DNA. Germline CDR1 is SQVTM and CDR2 is ANQGSEA. CDR3 size: 12 residues.

The V and J genes are TRBV7-6 and TRBJ1-5; TCRdb returns TRBD1, unconfirmable since there is no DNA. The CDR3 contains 22 residues. Germline-derived CDR1 and CDR2 are SGHVS and FNYEAQ. CDR3 loop: CASSLEPGQEPFWGYSNQPQHF. Supplemented by reference TRBV7-6 and TRBJ1-5, the full variable domain reads GAGVSQSPRYKVTKRGQDVALRCDPISGHVSLYWYRQALGQGPEFLTYFNYEAQQDKSGLPNDRFSAERPEGSISTLTIQRTEQRDSAMYRCASSLEPGQEPFWGYSNQPQHFGDGTRLSIL.